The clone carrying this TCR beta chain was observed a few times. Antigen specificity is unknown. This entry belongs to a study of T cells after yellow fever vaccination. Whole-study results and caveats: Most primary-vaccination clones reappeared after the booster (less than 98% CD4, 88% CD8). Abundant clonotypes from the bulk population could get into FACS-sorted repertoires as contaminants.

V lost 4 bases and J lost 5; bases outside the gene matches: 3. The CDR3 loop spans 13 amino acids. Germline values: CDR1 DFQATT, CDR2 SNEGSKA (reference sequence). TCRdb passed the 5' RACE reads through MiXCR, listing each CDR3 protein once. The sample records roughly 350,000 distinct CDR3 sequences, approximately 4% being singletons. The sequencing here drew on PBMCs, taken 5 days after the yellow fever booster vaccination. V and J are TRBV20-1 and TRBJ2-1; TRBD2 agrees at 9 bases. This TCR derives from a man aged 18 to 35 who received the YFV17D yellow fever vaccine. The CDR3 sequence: CSATTSGHNEQFF. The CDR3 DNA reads TGCAGTGCTACGACTAGCGGACACAATGAGCAGTTCTTC.